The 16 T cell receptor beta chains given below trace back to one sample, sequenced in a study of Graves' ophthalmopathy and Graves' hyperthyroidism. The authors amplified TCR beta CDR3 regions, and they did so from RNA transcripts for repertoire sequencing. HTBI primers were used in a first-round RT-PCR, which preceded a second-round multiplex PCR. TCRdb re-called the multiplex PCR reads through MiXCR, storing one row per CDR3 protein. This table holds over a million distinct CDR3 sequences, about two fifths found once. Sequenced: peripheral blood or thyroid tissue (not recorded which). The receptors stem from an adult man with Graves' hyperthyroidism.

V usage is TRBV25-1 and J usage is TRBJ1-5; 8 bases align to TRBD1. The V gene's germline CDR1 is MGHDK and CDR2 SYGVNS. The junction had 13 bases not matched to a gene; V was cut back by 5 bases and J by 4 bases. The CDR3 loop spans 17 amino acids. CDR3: CASSFGAVQGGNQPQHF. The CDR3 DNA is TGTGCCAGCAGTTTTGGGGCGGTACAGGGGGGTAATCAGCCCCAGCATTTT.

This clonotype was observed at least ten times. CDR3 loop: CASSLVTGMGTEAFF. The CDR3, as DNA: TGTGCCAGCAGCTTAGTTACAGGAATGGGGACTGAAGCTTTCTTT. The genes are TRBV7-2 and TRBJ1-1, with D possibly being TRBD1 (5 bases). CDR3 size: 15 residues. Trimming removed 1 base at V and 5 bases at J, with 14 bases between. Looked up from germline, CDR1 is SGHTA and CDR2 is FQGNSA.

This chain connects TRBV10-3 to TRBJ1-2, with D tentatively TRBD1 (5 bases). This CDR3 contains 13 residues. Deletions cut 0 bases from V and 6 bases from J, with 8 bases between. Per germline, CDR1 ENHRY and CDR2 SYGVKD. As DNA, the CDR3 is TGTGCCATCAGTGAGTCGACAGAAGATGGCTACACCTTC. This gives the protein CAISESTEDGYTF.

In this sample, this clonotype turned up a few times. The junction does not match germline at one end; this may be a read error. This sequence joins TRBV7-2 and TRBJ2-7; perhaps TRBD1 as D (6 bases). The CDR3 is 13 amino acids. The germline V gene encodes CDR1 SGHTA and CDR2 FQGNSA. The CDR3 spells CANSLGDRNEQYF. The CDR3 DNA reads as TGTGCCAACAGCTTGGGTGACAGGAACGAGCAGTACTTC.

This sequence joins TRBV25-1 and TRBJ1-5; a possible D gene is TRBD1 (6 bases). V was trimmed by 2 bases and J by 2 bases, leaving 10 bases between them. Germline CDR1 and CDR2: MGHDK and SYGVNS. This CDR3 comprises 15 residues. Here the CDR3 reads CASSEPTGGNQPQHF. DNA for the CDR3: TGTGCCAGCAGTGAACCGACAGGTGGCAATCAGCCCCAGCATTTT. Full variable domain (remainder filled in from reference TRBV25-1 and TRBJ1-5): EADIYQTPRYLVIGTGKKITLECSQTMGHDKMYWYQQDPGMELHLIHYSYGVNSTEKGDLSSESTVSRIRTEHFPLTLESARPSHTSQYLCASSEPTGGNQPQHFGDGTRLSIL.

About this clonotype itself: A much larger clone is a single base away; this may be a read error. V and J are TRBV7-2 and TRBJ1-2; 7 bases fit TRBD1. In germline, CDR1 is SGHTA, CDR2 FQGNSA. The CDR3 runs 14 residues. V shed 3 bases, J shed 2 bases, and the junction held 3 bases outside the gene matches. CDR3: CASSFPTGNYGYTF. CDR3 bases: TGTGCCAGCAGCTTCCCGACAGGGAACTATGGCTACACCTTC.

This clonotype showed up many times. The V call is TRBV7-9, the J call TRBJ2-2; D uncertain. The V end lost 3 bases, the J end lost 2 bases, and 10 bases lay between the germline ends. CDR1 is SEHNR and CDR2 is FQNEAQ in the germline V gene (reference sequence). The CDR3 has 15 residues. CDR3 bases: TGTGCCAGCAGCTTTATCCACGGAAACACCGGGGAGCTGTTTTTT. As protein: CASSFIHGNTGELFF. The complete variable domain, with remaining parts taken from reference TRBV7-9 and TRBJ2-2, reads DTGVSQNPRHKITKRGQNVTFRCDPISEHNRLYWYRQTLGQGPEFLTYFQNEAQLEKSRLLSDRFSAERPKGSFSTLEIQRTEQGDSAMYLCASSFIHGNTGELFFGEGSRLTVL.

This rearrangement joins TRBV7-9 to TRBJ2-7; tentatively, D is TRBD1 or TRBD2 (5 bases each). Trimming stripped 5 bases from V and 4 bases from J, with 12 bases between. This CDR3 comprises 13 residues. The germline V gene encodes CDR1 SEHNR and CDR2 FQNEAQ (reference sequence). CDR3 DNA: TGTGCCAGCAGCCAAAAGGGGACGTACGAGCAGTACTTC. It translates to CASSQKGTYEQYF.

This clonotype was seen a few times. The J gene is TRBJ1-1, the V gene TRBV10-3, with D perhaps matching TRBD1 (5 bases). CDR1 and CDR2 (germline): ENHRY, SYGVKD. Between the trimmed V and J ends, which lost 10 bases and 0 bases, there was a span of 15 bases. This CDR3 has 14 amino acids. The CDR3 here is CASRLTEMNTEAFF. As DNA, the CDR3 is TGTGCCAGCAGGCTGACAGAAATGAACACTGAAGCTTTCTTT.

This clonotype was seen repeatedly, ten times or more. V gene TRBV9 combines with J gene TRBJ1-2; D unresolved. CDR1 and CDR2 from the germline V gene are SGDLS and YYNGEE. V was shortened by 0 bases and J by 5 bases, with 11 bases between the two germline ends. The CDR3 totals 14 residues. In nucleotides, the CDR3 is TGTGCCAGCAGCGTAGGTACAGCCTTGTATGGCTACACCTTC. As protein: CASSVGTALYGYTF.

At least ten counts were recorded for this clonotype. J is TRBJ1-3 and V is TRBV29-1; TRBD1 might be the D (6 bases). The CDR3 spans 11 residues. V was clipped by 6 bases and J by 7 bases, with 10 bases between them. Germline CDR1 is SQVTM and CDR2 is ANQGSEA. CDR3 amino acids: CSVPQGNTIYF. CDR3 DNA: TGCAGCGTGCCACAGGGTAACACCATATATTTT.

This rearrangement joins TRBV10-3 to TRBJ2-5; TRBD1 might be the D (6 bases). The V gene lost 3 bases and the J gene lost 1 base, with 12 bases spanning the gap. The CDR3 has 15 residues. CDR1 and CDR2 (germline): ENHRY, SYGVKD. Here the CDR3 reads CAISDPDSFQETQYF. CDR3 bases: TGTGCCATCAGTGACCCGGACAGCTTCCAAGAGACCCAGTACTTC.

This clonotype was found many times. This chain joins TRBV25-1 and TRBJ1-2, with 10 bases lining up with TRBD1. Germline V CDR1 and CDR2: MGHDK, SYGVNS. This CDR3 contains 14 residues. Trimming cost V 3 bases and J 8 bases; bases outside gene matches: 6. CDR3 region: CASSELGTGEGYTF. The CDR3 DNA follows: TGTGCCAGCAGTGAGCTTGGGACAGGGGAGGGCTACACCTTC.

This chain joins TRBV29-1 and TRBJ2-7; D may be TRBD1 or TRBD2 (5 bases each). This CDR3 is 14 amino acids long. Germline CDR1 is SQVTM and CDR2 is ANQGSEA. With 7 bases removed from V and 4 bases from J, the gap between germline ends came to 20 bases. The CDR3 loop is CSASPIGELYEQYF. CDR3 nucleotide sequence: TGCAGCGCCAGCCCGATAGGGGAGTTATACGAGCAGTACTTC.

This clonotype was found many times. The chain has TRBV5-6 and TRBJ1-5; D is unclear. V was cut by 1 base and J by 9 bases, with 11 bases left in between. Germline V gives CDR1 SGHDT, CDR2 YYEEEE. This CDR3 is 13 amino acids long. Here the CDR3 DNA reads TGTGCCAGCAGCTTGAGGGCGGAGGGGCCCCAGCATTTT. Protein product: CASSLRAEGPQHF.

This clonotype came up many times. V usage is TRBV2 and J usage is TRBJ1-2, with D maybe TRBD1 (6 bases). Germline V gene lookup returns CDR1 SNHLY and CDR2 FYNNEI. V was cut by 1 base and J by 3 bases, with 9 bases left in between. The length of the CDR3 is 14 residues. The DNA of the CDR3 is TGTGCCAGCAGTGAAGGCACAGGGCACTATGGCTACACCTTC. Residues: CASSEGTGHYGYTF.